What follows is one T cell receptor beta chain and its context. Its cognate antigen is unknown. The data are from a study of T cell responses to AZD1222 COVID-19 vaccine. Study-wide context: Second-dose groups at about 4 or about 12 weeks were pooled. Study-level findings and limits: An increase in Spike-specific TCR breadth and depth was observed after two AZD1222 doses. Most donors were white British, females outnumbered males, and clonal diversity was possibly underestimated.

Only in-frame clones appear in the TCRdb table, and some are missing; sequencing was by immunoSEQ multiplex PCR. Among about 95,000 clones listed, about 89% were seen once. Trimming removed 10 bases at V and 0 bases at J, with 15 bases between. CDR1 and CDR2 from the germline V gene are LNHDA and SQIVND (reference sequence). The length of the CDR3 is 14 residues. The TCR was taken from an adult in good health. This chain uses TRBV19 with TRBJ1-2, with a possible D match to TRBD1 (5 bases). This sample comprised peripheral blood, obtained on day 0 of AZD1222 vaccination. The chain's CDR3 is CATSGATPNYGYTF. In nucleotides, the CDR3 is TGTGCCACTTCCGGGGCAACCCCTAACTATGGCTACACCTTC.